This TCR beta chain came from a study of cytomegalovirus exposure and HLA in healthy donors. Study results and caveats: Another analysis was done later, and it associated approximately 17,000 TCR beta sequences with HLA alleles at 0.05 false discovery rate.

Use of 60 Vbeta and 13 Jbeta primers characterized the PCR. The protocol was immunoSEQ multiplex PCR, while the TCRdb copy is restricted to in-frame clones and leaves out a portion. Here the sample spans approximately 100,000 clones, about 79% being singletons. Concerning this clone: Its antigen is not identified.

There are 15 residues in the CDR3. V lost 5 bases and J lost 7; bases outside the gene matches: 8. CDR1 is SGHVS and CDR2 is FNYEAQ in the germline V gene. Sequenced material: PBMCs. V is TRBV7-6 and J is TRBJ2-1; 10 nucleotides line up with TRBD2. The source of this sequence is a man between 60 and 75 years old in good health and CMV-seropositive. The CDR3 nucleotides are TGTGCCAGCAGCATTAGCGGGGGGACCCCGAATGAGCAGTTCTTC. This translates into CASSISGGTPNEQFF.